This paragraph covers one T cell receptor beta chain sequence. These data belong to a study of blood T cell repertoires in COVID-19. Study as a whole: Nucleic acid was either cDNA or gDNA, and it came from T cells, B-cell-depleted T cells, or PBMCs.

V was shortened by 3 bases and J by 3 bases, with 10 bases between the two germline ends. Germline CDR1 and CDR2: SGHRS and YFSETQ. The CDR3 consists of 14 residues. Per the authors' pipeline: Estimated nucleated cell counts came from reference gene primer amplification. Using immunoSEQ multiplex PCR, the repertoire was profiled, and TCRdb retains in-frame clones only, with some absent. V and J calls and clone size are those listed in that table; D and trimming were worked out from the DNA. Altogether around 340,000 clones are present, 80% to 90% being singletons, with the ten largest covering about 7.6%.

The source is a woman aged 55-69 years with COVID-19, enrolled during active disease. This chain uses TRBV5-1 with TRBJ1-5, with a tentative D call TRBD1 (5 bases). Sequenced: peripheral blood. DNA for the CDR3: TGCGCCAGCAGCTCTCGACAGACCAATCAGCCCCAGCATTTT. It codes for CASSSRQTNQPQHF.